In this sample, the clone carrying this T cell receptor beta chain turned up a few times. TCRdb passed the reads through MiXCR, listing each CDR3 protein once. The sample includes roughly 310,000 distinct CDR3 sequences, 17% of them seen just once. The CDR3 runs 16 residues. Unmatched junction bases numbered 12, after V lost 4 bases and J lost 8 bases. CDR1 and CDR2 (germline): MDHEN, SYDVKM. This entry comes from a study of T cell repertoires in cytomegalovirus infection. About the research overall: An indication of both CMV infection and matching HLA type came from public TCR beta signatures.

The sequence derives from a human donor in good health (CMV status not recorded). Some clones in this sample may be carry-over from other donors' samples. Sequenced sample: PBMCs. This rearrangement joins TRBV28 to TRBJ1-4; 8 positions agree with TRBD1. The CDR3 here is CASSSPGQALGEKLFF. The CDR3 nucleotides read TGTGCCAGCAGTTCCCCGGGACAGGCCCTCGGGGAAAAACTGTTTTTT.